This note documents a single T cell receptor beta chain sequence. Its cognate antigen is unknown. The table came from immunoSEQ multiplex PCR; TCRdb's copy has only in-frame clones and leaves some out. The sample carries over 400,000 clones, about 72% recorded once. V lost 0 bases to trimming and J lost 0 bases, with 24 bases between them. CDR1 and CDR2 (germline): MGHRA, YSYEKL. The CDR3 loop spans 22 amino acids. This sample stems from a study of shared clonotypes between healthy human individuals. Whole-study findings and limits: Only a few donors were included, so the genetic and exposure-history diversity represented was limited.

The sequence was obtained from a woman between 40 and 55 years old in good health. Some clones in this sample may be carry-over from other donors' samples. The chain carries TRBV4-1 and TRBJ2-6; D possibly corresponds to TRBD2 (6 bases). The sample taken for sequencing was PBMCs. DNA of the CDR3: TGCGCCAGCAGCCAAGATCCGGCGGCGGGGCTGACGGGGTACTCTGGGGCCAACGTCCTGACTTTC. It encodes CASSQDPAAGLTGYSGANVLTF.